Below are 14 T cell receptor beta chains sequenced from a single sample in a study of beta chain features in type 1 diabetes. The investigators reverse transcribed all of the isolated RNA, so they sequenced expressed TCRB transcripts. Measured with immunoSEQ multiplex PCR; TCRdb has only the in-frame clones, and not every one. Here the sample spans about 340,000 clones, around an eighth being singletons. The study's findings and limits: Type 1 diabetes patients had moderately but significantly shorter TCRB CDR3s in all four CD4+ subsets.

No antigen has been assigned to these receptors. The sequenced sample consisted of naive CD4+ T cells from blood. Receptors were obtained from a woman between 18 and 29 years old with type 1 diabetes.

The sample holds a few counts of this clone. The J gene is TRBJ2-7, the V gene TRBV7-2; D is undetermined. Germline CDR1 and CDR2: SGHTA and FQGNSA. The germline V and J ends were trimmed by 0 bases and 3 bases, with 15 bases remaining between them. The CDR3 has 16 amino acids. The CDR3 spells CASSLAAISHYYEQYF. CDR3 DNA sequence: TGTGCCAGCAGCTTAGCGGCAATCTCCCACTACTACGAGCAGTACTTC. Full variable domain (remainder filled in from reference TRBV7-2 and TRBJ2-7): GAGVSQSPSNKVTEKGKDVELRCDPISGHTALYWYRQSLGQGLEFLIYFQGNSAPDKSGLPSDRFSAERTGGSVSTLTIQRTQQEDSAVYLCASSLAAISHYYEQYFGPGTRLTVT.

This clone was seen a few times. The chain uses TRBV11-2 and TRBJ2-1; TRBD2 might be the D (5 bases). V was trimmed by 8 bases and J by 7 bases, leaving 12 bases between them. CDR1 and CDR2 from the germline V gene are SGHAT and FQNNGV. CDR3 length: 12 amino acids. In nucleotides, the CDR3 is TGTGCCAGCGGGAGATGGTTAAATGAGCAGTTCTTC. The encoded protein is CASGRWLNEQFF.

The chain is built from TRBV27 and TRBJ1-1; TRBD1 aligns across 8 bases. The CDR3 is 16 residues long. Germline-derived CDR1 and CDR2 are MNHEY and SMNVEV (reference sequence). Trimming at V came to 3 bases and at J to 1 base, leaving 7 bases not matched to a gene. The CDR3 reads CASSFVTGTGNTEAFF. The CDR3 DNA reads TGTGCCAGCAGTTTCGTCACCGGGACAGGGAACACTGAAGCTTTCTTT.

The V and J genes are TRBV5-1 and TRBJ1-1, with D uncertain. The germline V gene encodes CDR1 SGHRS and CDR2 YFSETQ. V was clipped by 1 base and J by 4 bases, with 11 bases between them. The CDR3 totals 14 residues. CDR3 loop: CASSLSGSGTEAFF. CDR3 DNA: TGCGCCAGCAGCTTGTCGGGATCTGGCACTGAAGCTTTCTTT.

A few counts support this clone. The genes are TRBV2 and TRBJ2-5; D is undetermined. Trimming took off 6 bases at V and 5 bases at J, with 7 bases between the two ends. Germline loops: CDR1 SNHLY, CDR2 FYNNEI. The CDR3 is 11 amino acids. The CDR3 is CASRTRETQYF. CDR3 in DNA: TGTGCCAGCAGAACCCGGGAGACCCAGTACTTC.

The chain combines TRBV7-2 with TRBJ1-1; 7 positions match TRBD1. Trimming removed 4 bases from V and 2 bases from J; junction bases left unmatched: 7. Per the germline V gene, CDR1 is SGHTA and CDR2 is FQGNSA. CDR3 size: 15 residues. CDR3 DNA: TGTGCCAGCAGCTCCAGACAGGGCGGAAACACTGAAGCTTTCTTT. Amino acid sequence: CASSSRQGGNTEAFF.

The sample holds a few counts of this clone. CDR3 bases: TGTGCCAGCTCACAGGGGGCGACTAGCGGGGCTTTCGAGCAGTACGTC. Translation gives CASSQGATSGAFEQYV. This chain links TRBV18 with TRBJ2-7; TRBD2 aligns across 11 bases. V shed 4 bases, J shed 6 bases, and the junction held 11 bases outside the gene matches. The CDR3 sequence is 16 residues long. Germline lookup yields CDR1 KGHSH and CDR2 LQKENI.

In its sample, this clone was seen a few times. The chain links TRBV5-1 to TRBJ2-5, with 13 bases aligning to TRBD2. The germline CDR1 and CDR2 sequences are SGHRS and YFSETQ. The CDR3 covers 17 residues. After removal of 4 bases from V and 4 bases from J, the junction contained 10 bases not matched to a gene. The DNA for the CDR3 is TGCGCCAGCAGCCCTACCATACTAGCGGGAGGGCCAGAGACCCAGTACTTC. Amino acids: CASSPTILAGGPETQYF.

The chain employs TRBV9 and TRBJ2-7; 9 nucleotides align to TRBD1. CDR3 size: 18 residues. After removal of 4 bases from V and 3 bases from J, the junction contained 17 bases not matched to a gene. In germline, CDR1 is SGDLS, CDR2 YYNGEE. The CDR3 loop is CASSMALSGTGRFYEQYF. CDR3 in DNA: TGTGCCAGCAGCATGGCCCTCTCCGGGACAGGGAGATTCTACGAGCAGTACTTC. The variable domain in full, completed from reference TRBV9 and TRBJ2-7, reads DSGVTQTPKHLITATGQRVTLRCSPRSGDLSVYWYQQSLDQGLQFLIQYYNGEERAKGNILERFSAQQFPDLHSELNLSSLELGDSALYFCASSMALSGTGRFYEQYFGPGTRLTVT.

The gene calls are TRBV6-5 and TRBJ2-5; 9 bases are shared with TRBD2. With V trimmed by 2 bases and J by 5 bases, 6 bases remained unmatched. The CDR3 runs 15 residues. Germline V lookup: CDR1 MNHEY, CDR2 SVGAGI. CDR3 DNA: TGTGCCAGCAGTTACGGCGGGAGGGCCTCCGAGACCCAGTACTTC. Amino acids: CASSYGGRASETQYF.

The V gene is TRBV5-1, the J gene TRBJ2-1; the match to TRBD1 covers 9 bases. V dropped 3 bases and J dropped 7; count of bases not matched to a gene: 11. Germline V gives CDR1 SGHRS, CDR2 YFSETQ. The CDR3 sequence is 16 residues long. In DNA form, the CDR3 reads TGCGCCAGCAGCTCCCCGGGACAGGGAAGGCGTAATGAGCAGTTCTTC. It specifies CASSSPGQGRRNEQFF.

In its sample, this clone was seen a few times. V is TRBV28 and J is TRBJ2-1; TRBD2 aligns across 7 bases. This CDR3 is built from 15 residues. The J segment lost 4 bases and the V segment lost 5 bases, leaving 8 bases of the junction unmatched. Germline V gene sequence: CDR1 MDHEN, CDR2 SYDVKM. The CDR3 region is CASSGGREGYNEQFF. DNA for the CDR3: TGTGCCAGCAGTGGGGGGAGGGAAGGATACAATGAGCAGTTCTTC.

This clone occurred a few times. This chain connects TRBV9 to TRBJ2-6; TRBD1 matches at 11 bases. V shed 7 bases, J shed 2 bases, and the junction held 17 bases outside the gene matches. This CDR3 is 20 amino acids long. Germline V gives CDR1 SGDLS, CDR2 YYNGEE. The CDR3 DNA is TGTGCCAGCGACAGCAAGGGGGACAGGGGGGCCAAAGCTGGGGCCAACGTCCTGACTTTC. This sequence encodes CASDSKGDRGAKAGANVLTF. The full variable domain, completed using reference TRBV9 and TRBJ2-6, is DSGVTQTPKHLITATGQRVTLRCSPRSGDLSVYWYQQSLDQGLQFLIQYYNGEERAKGNILERFSAQQFPDLHSELNLSSLELGDSALYFCASDSKGDRGAKAGANVLTFGAGSRLTVL.

This clone was picked up a small number of times. This chain joins TRBV7-9 and TRBJ2-7, with 8 bases aligning to TRBD1. This CDR3 has 14 amino acids. V lost 2 bases to trimming and J lost 6 bases; unmatched junction nucleotides: 6. In germline, CDR1 is SEHNR, CDR2 FQNEAQ (reference sequence). The DNA of the CDR3 is TGTGCCAGCAGCTTATCCTGGCAGGGGGCCGAGCAGTACGTC. Amino acids: CASSLSWQGAEQYV.